The 28 T cell receptor beta chains given below trace back to one sample, sequenced in a study of T cell repertoires in cytomegalovirus infection (dated by TCRdb to about 2019). No antigens are known for them. This specimen's treatment or condition label, per the study, means: in vitro stimulation with specific CMV peptide epitopes to enrich CMV-specific T cells. This sample was sequenced with an Illumina HiSeq 1500. TCRdb ran its own pipeline on the public reads, namely fastp trimming at Q25 and MiXCR clone calling, and kept in-frame beta chains. Here each entry gathers all rows of one CDR3 protein and keeps the most common genes and DNA. Within this sample are 550,000 to 700,000 distinct CDR3 sequences, with about 39% of them counted one time only. The ten largest clones take up about 46% of the sample. Here the sequenced sample was cultured PBMCs, taken from culture after CMV antigen stimulation. The receptors derive from a human donor in good health (CMV status not recorded). Some clones in this sample may be carry-over from other donors' samples.

This rearrangement joins TRBV7-9 to TRBJ1-5; D uncertain. Deletions cut 5 bases from V and 6 bases from J, with 14 bases between. The CDR3 runs 14 residues. The germline gives CDR1 SEHNR, CDR2 FQNEAQ (reference sequence). The CDR3 spells CASSQDGSTQPQHF. The CDR3 bases are TGTGCCAGCAGCCAGGACGGGTCAACTCAGCCCCAGCATTTT.

The CDR3 is CATTPTESFQETQYF. The CDR3 nucleotides are TGTGCCACCACCCCGACAGAATCCTTCCAAGAGACCCAGTACTTC. The chain has TRBV2 and TRBJ2-5, with D tentatively TRBD1 (5 bases). The CDR3 consists of 15 residues. Germline V lookup: CDR1 SNHLY, CDR2 FYNNEI. With 10 bases removed from V and 1 base from J, the gap between germline ends came to 19 bases.

The rearrangement links TRBV28 to TRBJ2-1; D is ambiguous. The CDR3 is 13 amino acids. Germline CDR1 and CDR2: MDHEN and SYDVKM. V was shortened by 1 base and J by 5 bases, with 6 bases between the two germline ends. CDR3 bases: TGTGCCAGCAGTTTATTTGGAAACAATGAGCAGTTCTTC. Protein product: CASSLFGNNEQFF.

This clonotype was seen only a few times. J is TRBJ2-1 and V is TRBV6-2 or TRBV6-3; D possibly corresponds to TRBD2 (5 bases). The germline gives CDR1 MNHEY, CDR2 SVGEGT. Trimming removed 6 bases at V and 13 bases at J, with 13 bases between. The CDR3 loop spans 11 amino acids. For the CDR3, the DNA is TGTGCCAGCAGAGGAAAGCGGCCTCAGTTCTTC. Translated: CASRGKRPQFF.

CDR3 nucleotides: TGTGCCAGCAGTTACCAATCCGGACAGGGAGATTACTATGGCTACACCTTC. It codes for CASSYQSGQGDYYGYTF. The V call is TRBV6-2 or TRBV6-3, the J call TRBJ1-2, with 8 bases aligning to TRBD1. V lost 2 bases to trimming and J lost 3 bases; unmatched junction nucleotides: 11. From germline, CDR1 is MNHEY and CDR2 SVGEGT. There are 17 residues in the CDR3.

V gene TRBV12-3 or TRBV12-4 combines with J gene TRBJ1-1; no clear D gene. The CDR3 has 15 residues. Trimming took 4 bases from V and 1 from J, leaving 13 bases between them. The CDR3 loop is CASSSPSLKNTEAFF. The CDR3 bases are TGTGCCAGCAGTTCCCCTTCCCTTAAGAACACTGAAGCTTTCTTT.

The chain joins TRBV7-4 to TRBJ1-2; D not certain. This CDR3 contains 14 residues. The germline V and J ends were trimmed by 0 bases and 4 bases, with 9 bases remaining between them. In germline, CDR1 is SGHVT, CDR2 SQSDAQ. The CDR3: CASSLAQPSYGYTF. The DNA for the CDR3 is TGTGCCAGCAGCTTAGCACAGCCAAGCTATGGCTACACCTTC.

V usage is TRBV7-2 and J usage is TRBJ2-3; D remains unclear. Trimming removed 5 bases from V and 6 bases from J, with 12 bases in between. This CDR3 is 13 amino acids long. Germline V gene lookup returns CDR1 SGHTA and CDR2 FQGNSA. The DNA of the CDR3 is TGTGCCAGCAGCCTACTACATAGGGATACGCAGTATTTT. It specifies CASSLLHRDTQYF.

The chain couples TRBV12-3 or TRBV12-4 to TRBJ2-7, with D possibly being TRBD1 or TRBD2 (7 bases each). The CDR3 length is 14 residues. V was pared by 6 bases and J by 6 bases, with 18 bases between. CDR3 nucleotide sequence: TGTGCCAGCAGCGCGACAGGGAGGGTCTCCGAGCAGTACTTC. Its protein product is CASSATGRVSEQYF.

J is TRBJ2-1 and V is TRBV15; 9 bases agree with TRBD2. Germline V lookup: CDR1 LNHNV, CDR2 YYDKDF (reference sequence). CDR3 length: 14 residues. J lost 9 bases, V lost 3 bases, and 6 bases had no gene match. The DNA for the CDR3 is TGTGCCACCAGCAGGCCCACTAGCGGGTTTGAGCAGTTCTTC. Encoded protein: CATSRPTSGFEQFF.

This clonotype was detected a few times. This rearrangement joins TRBV2 to TRBJ2-5; 8 bases agree with TRBD2. In germline, CDR1 is SNHLY, CDR2 FYNNEI. V gave up 5 bases and J gave up 4 bases; unmatched junction bases: 9. This CDR3 is 15 amino acids long. CDR3 loop: CASSPLAGLSETQYF. The DNA of the CDR3 is TGTGCCAGCAGTCCCCTAGCGGGCCTGTCAGAGACCCAGTACTTC.

This chain links TRBV4-1 with TRBJ1-6; maybe TRBD1 (6 bases). Trimming cost V 1 base and J 1 base, with 8 bases left between them. Germline CDR1 is MGHRA and CDR2 is YSYEKL. The length of the CDR3 is 16 residues. The CDR3 nucleotides are TGCGCCAGCAGCCAAGTTCAGGGGTCCTATAATTCACCCCTCCACTTT. Translation: CASSQVQGSYNSPLHF.

The rearrangement uses TRBV25-1 and TRBJ2-7; tentatively, D is TRBD2 (6 bases). This CDR3 is 16 amino acids long. Germline assignment: CDR1 MGHDK and CDR2 SYGVNS. The V end was cut by 0 bases, the J end by 6 bases, with 18 bases between. The CDR3 reads CASSEYRVGGISEQYF. CDR3 nucleotides: TGTGCCAGCAGTGAATACCGGGTCGGAGGGATTAGCGAGCAGTACTTC.

This clonotype was observed a few times. V and J are TRBV7-2 and TRBJ2-5, with D possibly being TRBD1 (6 bases). This CDR3 comprises 16 residues. Per the germline V gene, CDR1 is SGHTA and CDR2 is FQGNSA. V lost 5 bases and J lost 2, with 18 bases in between. The CDR3 nucleotides read TGTGCCAGCAGCCGACAGGCCTCGGTTACGCAAGAGACCCAGTACTTC. Its translation: CASSRQASVTQETQYF.

The chain couples TRBV19 to TRBJ1-1; D call uncertain. Germline-derived CDR1 and CDR2 are LNHDA and SQIVND (reference sequence). Trimming took off 8 bases at V and 4 bases at J, with 8 bases between the two ends. The CDR3 is made up of 11 amino acids. CDR3 sequence: CASGMGTEAFF. In DNA form, the CDR3 reads TGTGCCAGTGGAATGGGCACTGAAGCTTTCTTT.

The V and J genes are TRBV18 and TRBJ1-2; 7 bases agree with TRBD1. Looked up from germline, CDR1 is KGHSH and CDR2 is LQKENI. The trim removed 6 bases at V and 6 bases at J, leaving 7 bases unmatched. The CDR3 totals 13 residues. CDR3 loop: CASSPSGTDGYTF. CDR3 in DNA: TGTGCCAGCTCTCCCTCCGGGACAGATGGCTACACCTTC.

The chain couples TRBV5-1 to TRBJ1-3, with unresolved D. Trimming took off 4 bases at V and 2 bases at J, with 13 bases between the two ends. There are 15 residues in the CDR3. CDR1 and CDR2 (germline): SGHRS, YFSETQ. The CDR3: CASSLSTSTGNTIYF. The CDR3 DNA reads as TGCGCCAGCAGCCTGTCTACCTCTACTGGAAACACCATATATTTT.

The chain employs TRBV5-6 and TRBJ2-1, with TRBD2 matching 9 bases. The CDR3 loop spans 15 amino acids. In germline, CDR1 is SGHDT, CDR2 YYEEEE. V was pared by 0 bases and J by 7 bases, with 5 bases of the junction left unmatched. DNA for the CDR3: TGTGCCAGCAGCTTGGGGTGGAGCGGGAGGAATGAGCAGTTCTTC. Translation gives CASSLGWSGRNEQFF.

On this clonotype: This may come from a read error, since a much larger clone is one base off. The rearrangement uses TRBV7-2 and TRBJ2-7; 9 bases are a match to TRBD1. The CDR3 extends over 14 amino acids. J lost 4 bases, V lost 8 bases, and 9 bases had no gene match. Germline CDR1 and CDR2: SGHTA and FQGNSA. The DNA of the CDR3 is TGTACCAGCTCGAAGGGGGGACAGGGATACGAGCAGTACTTC. Translating gives CTSSKGGQGYEQYF. Drawing the rest from reference TRBV7-2 and TRBJ2-7, the complete variable domain is GAGVSQSPSNKVTEKGKDVELRCDPISGHTALYWYRQSLGQGLEFLIYFQGNSAPDKSGLPSDRFSAERTGGSVSTLTIQRTQQEDSAVYLCTSSKGGQGYEQYFGPGTRLTVT.

This clonotype was seen a handful of times. The V gene is TRBV12-3 or TRBV12-4, the J gene TRBJ1-1, with D uncertain. The CDR3 sequence is 13 residues long. The V end was cut by 5 bases, the J end by 9 bases, with 16 bases between. CDR3 sequence: CASSTDGQSQAFF. DNA of the CDR3: TGTGCCAGCAGTACCGATGGGCAAAGTCAAGCTTTCTTT.

This clonotype showed up just a few times. The chain links TRBV7-6 to TRBJ2-5, with TRBD2 as a possible D gene (6 bases). Germline V gene data show CDR1 as SGHVS and CDR2 as FNYEAQ. The CDR3 is 15 residues long. Trimming removed 1 base from V and 1 base from J, with 10 bases in between. CDR3 nucleotide sequence: TGTGCCAGCAGCTTAGTACGGGAGTCCCAAGAGACCCAGTACTTC. Protein: CASSLVRESQETQYF.

The chain carries TRBV7-6 and TRBJ2-5; D unresolved. Germline loops: CDR1 SGHVS, CDR2 FNYEAQ. This CDR3 comprises 14 residues. The V end was cut by 3 bases, the J end by 4 bases, with 12 bases between. CDR3 loop: CASSLSLYRETQYF. The DNA for the CDR3 is TGTGCCAGCAGCTTGAGTTTATATAGAGAGACCCAGTACTTC.

The V gene is TRBV6-1, the J gene TRBJ1-1; D may be TRBD1 (5 bases). Trimming removed 7 bases from V and 1 base from J, with 10 bases in between. Germline V CDR1 and CDR2: MNHNS, SASEGT. This CDR3 contains 13 residues. CDR3 DNA: TGTGCCAGCAAGGTCAGGGCGAACACTGAAGCTTTCTTT. Translated, it gives CASKVRANTEAFF.

The chain couples TRBV6-2 or TRBV6-3 to TRBJ2-1; 8 bases line up with TRBD2. V gave up 2 bases and J gave up 5 bases; unmatched junction bases: 8. The CDR3 loop spans 16 amino acids. Germline V lookup: CDR1 MNHEY, CDR2 SVGEGT. In DNA, the CDR3 is TGTGCCAGCAGTTACCCTCAGGGAGCGGGAGACAATGAGCAGTTCTTC. Its protein product is CASSYPQGAGDNEQFF.

This clonotype was found a few times. The chain couples TRBV4-1 to TRBJ1-6; D gene uncertain. The CDR3 has 16 amino acids. Between the trimmed V and J ends, which lost 0 bases and 8 bases, there was a span of 14 bases. Germline CDR1 is MGHRA and CDR2 is YSYEKL. The CDR3 region has the DNA TGCGCCAGCAGCCAAGATTGGGAGACAAGGGATTCACCCCTCCACTTT. The encoded protein is CASSQDWETRDSPLHF.

This clonotype was detected ten times or more. The gene calls are TRBV7-8 and TRBJ2-3; 10 nucleotides line up with TRBD2. Trimming cost V 3 bases and J 5 bases; bases outside gene matches: 11. The germline V gene has CDR1 SGHVS and CDR2 FQNEAQ. This CDR3 region has 17 residues. CDR3 region: CASSFGALAGVVDTQYF. The CDR3 coding sequence is TGTGCCAGCAGCTTTGGAGCCCTAGCGGGGGTTGTAGATACGCAGTATTTT.

As for this clonotype: Being one base from a much bigger clone, this may be a read error. The chain couples TRBV7-9 to TRBJ2-7; D gene uncertain. The ends were cut back, 2 bases at V and 3 bases at J, with 5 bases in the middle. This CDR3 has 12 residues. The germline V gene has CDR1 SEHNR and CDR2 FQNEAQ (reference sequence). The CDR3, as DNA: TGTGCCAGCAGCTTAAAAAACTACGAGCAGTACTTC. This encodes CASSLKNYEQYF.

The chain joins TRBV7-6 to TRBJ2-6; no clear D. The CDR3 totals 15 residues. Germline V gene sequence: CDR1 SGHVS, CDR2 FNYEAQ. Trimming left V 1 base short and J 0 bases short, with 4 bases between. The DNA of the CDR3 is TGTGCCAGCAGCTTAGTTCGCTCTGGGGCCAACGTCCTGACTTTC. It specifies CASSLVRSGANVLTF.